These T cell receptor beta chains were read from a single sample in a study of technical replicates of blood from several donors. The method was immunoSEQ multiplex PCR; TCRdb's version includes in-frame clones alone and lacks a portion of them. The sample carries approximately 99,000 clones, 95% recorded once. The sequencing input was T cells isolated from PBMCs. Source of these receptors: a human donor in good health. CDR3s include the opening cysteine and the closing phenylalanine or tryptophan. The D gene is left open where the match is weak. Where a row states a size, it is once, few, many or the class of an expanded clone; other rows omit it.

v_call,j_call,d_call,clone_size,cdr3_aa,cdr3_nt
TRBV10-3,TRBJ2-7,.,.,CAPHETRVYEQYF,TGTGCCCCCCACGAGACTAGGGTCTACGAGCAGTACTTC
TRBV28,TRBJ2-7,TRBD2,.,CASRLADGYEQYF,TGTGCCAGCAGACTAGCGGACGGCTACGAGCAGTACTTC
TRBV27,TRBJ2-7,TRBD2,.,CASRISGGRSYEQYF,TGTGCCAGCAGAATTAGCGGGGGGCGTTCCTACGAGCAGTACTTC
TRBV4-1,TRBJ2-2,TRBD2,.,CASSQREGGFNTGELFF,TGCGCCAGCAGCCAACGGGAGGGGGGCTTTAACACCGGGGAGCTGTTTTTT
TRBV16,TRBJ1-3,.,.,CASSPYHRVIDSGNTIYF,TGTGCCAGCAGCCCATACCACAGGGTTATAGACTCTGGAAACACCATATATTTT
TRBV15,TRBJ2-1,.,.,CATSRDKNRDNEQFF,TGTGCCACCAGCAGAGATAAAAACAGGGACAATGAGCAGTTCTTC
TRBV7-6,TRBJ2-2,.,.,CASSLYQGGNTGELFF,TGTGCCAGCAGCTTATACCAGGGGGGCAACACCGGGGAGCTGTTTTTT
TRBV10-2,TRBJ1-2,.,.,CASSVGLNYGYTF,TGCGCCAGCAGTGTCGGACTCAACTATGGCTACACCTTC
TRBV9,TRBJ2-2,TRBD1,.,CASSARQGAVGELFF,TGTGCCAGCAGCGCCCGACAGGGGGCGGTCGGGGAGCTGTTTTTT
TRBV27,TRBJ2-6,.,once,CASSSASAGANVLTF,TGTGCCAGCAGTAGCGCATCTGCTGGGGCCAACGTCCTGACTTTC
TRBV29-1,TRBJ2-5,TRBD2,.,CSVEGVKAGGPKEETQYF,TGCAGCGTTGAAGGGGTTAAGGCGGGAGGGCCGAAAGAAGAGACCCAGTACTTC
TRBV5-1,TRBJ1-4,.,.,CASSLVLADEKLFF,TGCGCCAGCAGCTTGGTACTAGCCGATGAAAAACTGTTTTTT
TRBV28,TRBJ2-1,TRBD2,.,CASSFTGGLNEQFF,TGTGCCAGCAGTTTCACGGGGGGGCTCAATGAGCAGTTCTTC
TRBV13,TRBJ2-7,TRBD2,.,CASSLEGTSGGADYEQYF,TGTGCCAGCAGCTTAGAAGGGACTAGCGGGGGGGCGGATTACGAGCAGTACTTC
TRBV4-1,TRBJ1-5,TRBD1,.,CASSQTTGGRGQPQHF,TGCGCCAGCAGCCAAACCACAGGGGGCCGGGGTCAGCCCCAGCATTTT
TRBV7-6,TRBJ2-1,TRBD2,.,CASSFPRSGRANEQFF,TGTGCCAGCAGCTTTCCTCGGAGCGGGAGGGCCAATGAGCAGTTCTTC
TRBV30,TRBJ1-1,.,.,CAWSVSMANTEAFF,TGTGCCTGGAGTGTATCCATGGCGAACACTGAAGCTTTCTTT
TRBV2,TRBJ2-5,.,.,CASSEALKGGQETQYF,TGTGCCAGCAGTGAAGCGCTTAAGGGAGGTCAAGAGACCCAGTACTTC
TRBV11-3,TRBJ1-2,.,.,CASQRGGSNYGYTF,TGTGCCAGCCAGCGTGGCGGGTCTAACTATGGCTACACCTTC
TRBV28,TRBJ1-3,TRBD1,.,CASSGIGTENGNTIYF,TGTGCCAGCAGTGGGATTGGGACAGAGAATGGAAACACCATATATTTT